This TCR beta chain was recovered during a study of regulatory T cells in long-lasting Graves disease. Overall study: The term persistent Graves' disease signified upward of 5 years on antithyroid drugs with positive TSH receptor antibodies.

From germline, CDR1 is DFQATT and CDR2 SNEGSKA (reference sequence). V lost 0 bases, J lost 1 base, and 12 bases lay in between. There are 15 residues in the CDR3. Study conclusions and caveats: Persistent disease preferred TRBV28, TRBJ1-2 and TRBJ2-5; new disease, TRBV20-1 and TRBJ2-1. TCR diversity in persistent Graves' patients was below that of newly diagnosed ones.

This clonotype was counted between two and nine times. Antigen unknown. Time point: persistent/refractory GD, antithyroid drugs over 5 years with positive TRAb. PBMC RNA was the source of the TCR library. American Thyroid Association guidelines defined Graves' disease diagnosis. Arm-PCR of CDR3 regions with iRepertoire HTBI primers generated TCR beta libraries. One entry per CDR3 protein, called by TCRdb with MiXCR from the multiplex PCR reads. The sample carries 400,000 to 500,000 distinct CDR3 sequences, roughly 20% recorded once. This chain uses TRBV20-1 with TRBJ1-1; D is uncertain. The sequence was obtained from a female donor with Graves disease. The input for sequencing was peripheral blood mononuclear cells (PBMCs), taken when the disease was refractory, from a patient treated with antithyroid drugs. In DNA form, the CDR3 reads TGCAGTGCTAGAGACCTTCGGGTGGGGAACACTGAAGCTTTCTTT. Encoded protein: CSARDLRVGNTEAFF.